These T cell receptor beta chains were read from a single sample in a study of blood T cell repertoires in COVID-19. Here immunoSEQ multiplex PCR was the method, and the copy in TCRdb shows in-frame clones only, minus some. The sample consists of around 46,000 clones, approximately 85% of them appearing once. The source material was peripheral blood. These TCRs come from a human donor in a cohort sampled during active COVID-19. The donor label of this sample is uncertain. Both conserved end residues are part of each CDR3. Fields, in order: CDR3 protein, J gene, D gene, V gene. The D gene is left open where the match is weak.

CASKQAEFNSPLHF TRBJ1-6 . TRBV6-5
CASSTPGSGANVLTF TRBJ2-6 . TRBV7-3
CASRDRGSPSGYTF TRBJ1-2 TRBD1 TRBV19
CAISPQGQGAQETQYF TRBJ2-5 TRBD1 TRBV10-3
CASSEIHLTGELFF TRBJ2-2 . TRBV6-1
CASSLGGRAIMSSGANVLTF TRBJ2-6 . TRBV5-1
CASSLGGLAGARFNNEQFF TRBJ2-1 TRBD2 TRBV11-3
CASSLGQAYGYTF TRBJ1-2 TRBD1 TRBV12-3/TRBV12-4
CASSHSLPVGSSWVRETQYF TRBJ2-5 . TRBV3-1/TRBV3-2
CSVYPGTGNSEQYF TRBJ2-7 TRBD1 TRBV29-1
CASSWLGSLGTDTQYF TRBJ2-3 . TRBV5-1
CASSQGQGEIQETQYF TRBJ2-5 TRBD1 TRBV5-1
CASSLDPAGGTNTQYF TRBJ2-3 TRBD2 TRBV5-1
CASSLRYNSPLHF TRBJ1-6 . TRBV7-2
CASSPQRNEQFF TRBJ2-1 . TRBV9
CASSDEGGTGELFF TRBJ2-2 . TRBV6-4
CASRWLAGGSDTQYF TRBJ2-3 TRBD2 TRBV2
CASSQGENTEAFF TRBJ1-1 TRBD1 TRBV2
CASSSSPITYEQYF TRBJ2-7 . TRBV5-5
CASSFPSGGLQETQYF TRBJ2-5 TRBD2 TRBV5-1
CASSSTGLAEEQYF TRBJ2-7 TRBD2 TRBV6-5
CASSPLSSLGSKNIQYF TRBJ2-4 . TRBV5-6
CASSRTGGKLNTGELFF TRBJ2-2 TRBD2 TRBV27
CATGTRSGNTIYF TRBJ1-3 . TRBV10-3